One and the same sample provided the 22 T cell receptor beta chains below, sequenced in a study of cytomegalovirus exposure and HLA in healthy donors. The PCR employed 60 Vbeta primers together with 13 Jbeta primers. Clones were read by immunoSEQ multiplex PCR, and TCRdb kept only the in-frame ones, dropping some. The repertoire table contains approximately 180,000 clones. The sample comprised PBMCs. Receptor source: a man aged 25 to 45 in good health and CMV-seronegative.

The chain employs TRBV5-4 and TRBJ2-7, with TRBD2 matching over 9 bases. J gave up 10 bases and V 4 bases, and 6 bases lay outside the gene matches. This CDR3 has 12 amino acids. Germline V gives CDR1 SGHNT, CDR2 YYREEE (reference sequence). The CDR3 reads CASSMGLARQYF. The CDR3 DNA reads as TGTGCCAGCAGCATGGGACTAGCCCGACAGTACTTC.

The genes are TRBV5-5 and TRBJ1-5; unclear D gene. The CDR3 loop spans 14 amino acids. Germline V gene lookup returns CDR1 SGHKS and CDR2 YYEKEE (reference sequence). Trimming stripped 4 bases from V and 8 bases from J, with 16 bases between. CDR3 nucleotide sequence: TGTGCCAGCAGCCCCGGGAATTTGGAGGAGCCCCAGCATTTT. Translating it yields CASSPGNLEEPQHF.

This rearrangement joins TRBV28 to TRBJ2-1, with 9 positions matching TRBD1. Losses at the gene ends were 5 bases for V and 12 bases for J; bases not matched to a gene: 8. The CDR3 is made up of 13 amino acids. Germline CDR1 is MDHEN and CDR2 is SYDVKM. The CDR3 DNA reads as TGTGCCAGCAGTCCCTCCCCGGGACAGGGGCAGTTCTTC. It specifies CASSPSPGQGQFF.

The chain joins TRBV28 to TRBJ2-2, with a weak D call TRBD2 (5 bases). With 4 bases removed from V and 2 bases from J, the gap between germline ends came to 11 bases. This CDR3 contains 15 residues. The germline gives CDR1 MDHEN, CDR2 SYDVKM. CDR3 in amino acids: CASSSLAHNTGELFF. Written as DNA, the CDR3 is TGTGCCAGCAGTTCATTAGCGCATAACACCGGGGAGCTGTTTTTT.

The J gene is TRBJ2-5, the V gene TRBV2; perhaps TRBD2 as D (5 bases). Trimming removed 6 bases at V and 1 base at J, with 15 bases between. This CDR3 is 15 amino acids long. Germline V CDR1 and CDR2: SNHLY, FYNNEI. CDR3 DNA sequence: TGTGCCAGCAGGAGAGAGAGCGGCGCCCAAGAGACCCAGTACTTC. The encoded protein is CASRRESGAQETQYF.

V gene TRBV30 combines with J gene TRBJ2-1; possible D gene TRBD2, 7 bases. Trimming removed 8 bases at V and 6 bases at J, with 14 bases between. Germline V CDR1 and CDR2: GTSNPN, SVGIG (reference sequence). The CDR3 extends over 12 amino acids. The CDR3 bases are TGTGCCACCAGGGGAGGGAGCAATGAGCAGTTCTTC. It yields the protein CATRGGSNEQFF. The variable domain in full, completed from reference TRBV30 and TRBJ2-1, reads SQTIHQWPATLVQPVGSPLSLECTVEGTSNPNLYWYRQAAGRGLQLLFYSVGIGQISSEVPQNLSASRPQDRQFILSSKKLLLSDSGFYLCATRGGSNEQFFGPGTRLTVL.

The chain is built from TRBV11-2 and TRBJ2-3; 8 nucleotides line up with TRBD2. Per germline, CDR1 SGHAT and CDR2 FQNNGV. With V trimmed by 6 bases and J by 4 bases, 12 bases remained unmatched. The CDR3 totals 16 residues. The CDR3 loop is CASRGRTSIESDTQYF. CDR3 DNA: TGTGCCAGCAGGGGGAGGACTAGCATCGAGTCAGATACGCAGTATTTT.

The V gene is TRBV19, the J gene TRBJ2-2; a possible D gene is TRBD1 (7 bases). The length of the CDR3 is 13 residues. Trimming removed 10 bases from V and 8 bases from J, with 17 bases in between. Germline CDR1 LNHDA, CDR2 SQIVND (reference sequence). The CDR3 spells CATSGGGAGELFF. CDR3 coding DNA: TGTGCCACCAGTGGAGGGGGCGCGGGGGAGCTGTTTTTT.

The chain recombines TRBV18 with TRBJ1-2; D remains ambiguous. The CDR3 sequence is 14 residues long. V dropped 2 bases and J dropped 0 bases, with 7 bases sitting between them. CDR1 and CDR2 from the germline V gene are KGHSH and LQKENI. As DNA, the CDR3 is TGTGCCAGCTCACCATCGACACCTAACTATGGCTACACCTTC. Its protein is CASSPSTPNYGYTF.

The V gene is TRBV19, the J gene TRBJ2-7; no reliable D call. Germline CDR1 and CDR2: LNHDA and SQIVND (reference sequence). With 5 bases removed from V and 6 bases from J, the gap between germline ends came to 17 bases. The CDR3 covers 14 residues. The CDR3: CASSELEPSGEQYF. DNA for the CDR3: TGTGCCAGTAGTGAGTTAGAACCTTCAGGCGAGCAGTACTTC.

This chain uses TRBV7-6 with TRBJ2-6, with D perhaps matching TRBD2 (6 bases). The V end was cut by 0 bases, the J end by 2 bases, with 8 bases between. The CDR3 runs 16 residues. The germline V gene has CDR1 SGHVS and CDR2 FNYEAQ. The CDR3 is CASSLAGGTGANVLTF. The CDR3 nucleotides are TGTGCCAGCAGCTTAGCGGGAGGAACTGGGGCCAACGTCCTGACTTTC.

V is TRBV7-2 and J is TRBJ1-2; 11 positions match TRBD1. There are 16 residues in the CDR3. After removal of 5 bases from V and 1 base from J, the junction contained 6 bases not matched to a gene. Germline V CDR1 and CDR2: SGHTA, FQGNSA. This chain's CDR3 is CASSRGQGVGNYGYTF. The DNA for the CDR3 is TGTGCCAGCAGCAGGGGACAGGGGGTGGGTAACTATGGCTACACCTTC.

Of note for this clone: At one of its ends the junction is not consistent with the germline gene, which may arise from a read error. The chain carries TRBV11-3 and TRBJ2-7; 8 nucleotides agree with TRBD1. This CDR3 spans 16 amino acids. Germline-derived CDR1 and CDR2 are SGHNT and YENEEA. CDR3 bases: TGTGCCAGCAGCATAGAGTTAGACAGGGGAATCTACGAGCAGTACTTC. It translates to CASSIELDRGIYEQYF.

The chain is built from TRBV19 and TRBJ2-7; D possibly corresponds to TRBD2 (6 bases). Germline CDR1 and CDR2: LNHDA and SQIVND (reference sequence). The CDR3 extends over 13 amino acids. Deletions cut 3 bases from V and 6 bases from J, with 12 bases between. CDR3 in amino acids: CASSIGGRTEQYF. The CDR3 nucleotides read TGTGCCAGTAGTATCGGGGGACGGACCGAGCAGTACTTC.

The V and J genes are TRBV19 and TRBJ1-1; tentatively, D is TRBD1 (5 bases). Germline V gene sequence: CDR1 LNHDA, CDR2 SQIVND (reference sequence). The CDR3 sequence is 15 residues long. V gave up 7 bases and J gave up 7 bases, with 22 bases separating them. The CDR3 DNA reads as TGTGCCAGTACCTACAGGAATCAAGGGGTCCGTGAAGCTTTCTTT. This sequence encodes CASTYRNQGVREAFF. Full variable domain (missing parts from reference TRBV19 and TRBJ1-1): DGGITQSPKYLFRKEGQNVTLSCEQNLNHDAMYWYRQDPGQGLRLIYYSQIVNDFQKGDIAEGYSVSREKKESFPLTVTSAQKNPTAFYLCASTYRNQGVREAFFGQGTRLTVV.

The chain has TRBV11-2 and TRBJ2-7; D gene ambiguous. Germline CDR1 is SGHAT and CDR2 is FQNNGV. The V gene lost 3 bases and the J gene lost 3 bases, with 6 bases spanning the gap. The CDR3 is 12 residues long. DNA of the CDR3: TGTGCCAGCAGCTTTTACTACTACGAGCAGTACTTC. Translated: CASSFYYYEQYF.

The chain joins TRBV28 to TRBJ2-7, with D possibly matching TRBD2 (6 bases). V dropped 5 bases and J dropped 2 bases, with 13 bases sitting between them. The germline V gene has CDR1 MDHEN and CDR2 SYDVKM. CDR3 length equals 14 residues. CDR3: CASSPGEETYEQYF. The CDR3 nucleotides read TGTGCCAGCAGTCCCGGGGAGGAGACCTACGAGCAGTACTTC.

The chain couples TRBV19 to TRBJ2-7; TRBD1 matches at 10 bases. V gave up 6 bases and J gave up 3 bases; unmatched junction bases: 14. This CDR3 has 17 residues. Germline lookup yields CDR1 LNHDA and CDR2 SQIVND (reference sequence). CDR3 protein: CASSNYLPGQGSYEQYF. The DNA of the CDR3 is TGTGCCAGTAGCAATTATTTACCGGGACAGGGGAGCTACGAGCAGTACTTC.

V and J are TRBV5-1 and TRBJ2-7; TRBD1 aligns across 8 bases. Germline CDR1 reads SGHRS; CDR2 reads YFSETQ. The trim removed 2 bases at V and 3 bases at J, leaving 7 bases unmatched. This CDR3 comprises 15 residues. CDR3 amino acids: CASSFGQGANYEQYF. CDR3 sequence (DNA): TGCGCCAGCAGCTTCGGGCAGGGGGCGAACTACGAGCAGTACTTC.

The genes are TRBV30 and TRBJ1-3; 8 bases align to TRBD1. The CDR3 runs 15 residues. The V segment lost 3 bases and the J segment 4 bases; nucleotides outside the gene matches: 8. In germline, CDR1 is GTSNPN, CDR2 SVGIG (reference sequence). DNA for the CDR3: TGTGCCTGGAGCCAAACAGGGGGGAGCGGAAACACCATATATTTT. Translation gives CAWSQTGGSGNTIYF.

J is TRBJ1-2 and V is TRBV6-1; 9 bases fit TRBD1. Germline CDR1 and CDR2: MNHNS and SASEGT. The CDR3 length is 15 residues. V shed 8 bases and J 6 bases; nucleotides not matched to a gene: 13. CDR3 bases: TGTGCCAGCGGGGCCGGGACAGGGAGGGCGGATGGCTACACCTTC. Its protein is CASGAGTGRADGYTF.

The chain joins TRBV19 to TRBJ1-1; D ambiguous. The germline CDR1 and CDR2 sequences are LNHDA and SQIVND (reference sequence). The CDR3 has 13 amino acids. V was cut by 7 bases and J by 1 base, with 10 bases left in between. The chain's CDR3 is CASTSHQNTEAFF. The CDR3 DNA reads as TGTGCCAGTACCTCACATCAGAACACTGAAGCTTTCTTT.